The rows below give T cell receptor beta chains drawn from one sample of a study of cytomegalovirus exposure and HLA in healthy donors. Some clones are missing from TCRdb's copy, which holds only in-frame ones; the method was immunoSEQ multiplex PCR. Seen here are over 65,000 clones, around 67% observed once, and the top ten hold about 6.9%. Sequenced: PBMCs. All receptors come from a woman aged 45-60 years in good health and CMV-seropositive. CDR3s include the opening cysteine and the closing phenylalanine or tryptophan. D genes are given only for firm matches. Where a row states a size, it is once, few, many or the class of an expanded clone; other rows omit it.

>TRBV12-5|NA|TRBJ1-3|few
TGTGCTAGTGGACCCGGACAGCCGCGAAACACCATATATTTT
CASGPGQPRNTIYF
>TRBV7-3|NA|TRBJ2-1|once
TGTGCCAGCAGCTCAGGGAATGAGCAGTTCTTC
CASSSGNEQFF
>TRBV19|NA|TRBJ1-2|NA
TGTGCCAGTACCTCCCCGGGAGGAGTCATTAAGGGCTACACCTTC
CASTSPGGVIKGYTF
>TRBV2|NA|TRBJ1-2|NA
TGTGCCAGCAGTGTTGTTGGGGAGGGCTACACCTTC
CASSVVGEGYTF
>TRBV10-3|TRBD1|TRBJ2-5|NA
TGTGCCATCAGTGACCCGGGACAGGCACAAGGGACCCAGTACTTC
CAISDPGQAQGTQYF
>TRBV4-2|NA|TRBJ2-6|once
TGTGCCAGCAGCCAAGAAGGTGAGGGCAGGGGGGCCAACGTCCTGACTTTC
CASSQEGEGRGANVLTF
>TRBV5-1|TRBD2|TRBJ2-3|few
TGCGCCAGCAGCCCATGGACTAGCGAGACCTACACAGATACGCAGTATTTT
CASSPWTSETYTDTQYF
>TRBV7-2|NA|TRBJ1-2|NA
TGTGCCAGCAGCCATGCGGTCGGGAACTATGGCTACACCTTC
CASSHAVGNYGYTF
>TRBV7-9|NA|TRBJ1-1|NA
TGTTCCAGCAGCTTGGGGTTTAGGGGGGGCCTGAACACTGAAGCTTTCTTT
CSSSLGFRGGLNTEAFF
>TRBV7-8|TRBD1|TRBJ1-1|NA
TGTGCCAGCAGCTTTGGAAGGACAGGGCTGTCTGAAGCTTTCTTT
CASSFGRTGLSEAFF
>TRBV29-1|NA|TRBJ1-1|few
TGCAGCGTGGGGGGACGGTTGAACACTGAAGCTTTCTTT
CSVGGRLNTEAFF
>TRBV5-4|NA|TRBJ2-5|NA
TGTGCCAGCAGCTTGCCACCGGTGGAGACCCAGTACTTC
CASSLPPVETQYF
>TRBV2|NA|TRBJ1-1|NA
TGTGCCAGCAGTACCCGGACAGAGTCTGAAGCTTTCTTT
CASSTRTESEAFF
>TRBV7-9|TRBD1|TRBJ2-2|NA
TGTGCCAGCAGCCGGGACAGGAGCACCGGGGAGCTGTTTTTT
CASSRDRSTGELFF
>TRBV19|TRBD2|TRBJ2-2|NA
TGTGCCAGTAGTATTTTGACTAGCGGGGTGAACACCGGGGAGCTGTTTTTT
CASSILTSGVNTGELFF
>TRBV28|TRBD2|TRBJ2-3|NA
TGTGCCAGTGTTAGCGGGGGACTAACAGATACGCAGTATTTT
CASVSGGLTDTQYF
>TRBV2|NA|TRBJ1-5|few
TGTGCCAGCAGTGAAGCGGCACAGGGATCAGCCCAGCATTTT
CASSEAAQGSAQHF
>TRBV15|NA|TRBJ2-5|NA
TGTGCCACCAGCAGAGCCCCCTCCTCTCGACTAGGGTCCGAGGAGACCCAGTACTTC
CATSRAPSSRLGSEETQYF
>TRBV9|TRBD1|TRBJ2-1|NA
TGTGCCAGCAGCGCCGACAGGGGGTGGGACAATGAGCAGTTCTTC
CASSADRGWDNEQFF
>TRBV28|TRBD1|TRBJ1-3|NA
TGTGCCAGCAGTTTCGGGACAGGGGCTGGTGGAAACACCATATATTTT
CASSFGTGAGGNTIYF
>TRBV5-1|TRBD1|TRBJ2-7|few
TGCGCCAGCAGCAAGGATACCGGGACAGAGTACGAGCAGTACTTC
CASSKDTGTEYEQYF
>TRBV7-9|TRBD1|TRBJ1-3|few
TGTGCCAGCAGCGTGACAGGGTACTCTGGAAACACCATATATTTT
CASSVTGYSGNTIYF
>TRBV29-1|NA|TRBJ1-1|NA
TGCAGCGTCCGAACAGTAAACACTGAAGCTTTCTTT
CSVRTVNTEAFF
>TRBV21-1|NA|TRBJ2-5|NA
TGTGCCAGCAGCTCAGTGTCCGGGACTCCAAAAGAGACCCAGTACTTC
CASSSVSGTPKETQYF
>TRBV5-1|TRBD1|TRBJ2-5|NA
TGCGCCAGCAGCTCGGGACAGGAGACCCAGTACTTC
CASSSGQETQYF
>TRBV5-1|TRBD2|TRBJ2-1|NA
TGCGCCAGCAGCGCCGGGACAGAGCGGGGGGGCCACGAGCAGTTCTTC
CASSAGTERGGHEQFF
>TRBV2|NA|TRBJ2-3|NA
TGTGCCAGCAGACCCGGGGGAGATACGCAGTATTTT
CASRPGGDTQYF
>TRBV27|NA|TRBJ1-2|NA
TGTGCCAGCAGTTTATCTAGTTTAGAGCGGACCCTCTATGGCTACACCTTC
CASSLSSLERTLYGYTF
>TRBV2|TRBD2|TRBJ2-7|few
TGTGCCAGCAGTGGCGGGAGGGCAGACTCCTACGAGCAGTACTTC
CASSGGRADSYEQYF
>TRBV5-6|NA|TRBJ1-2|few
TGTGCCAGCAGCTTGGGGGGGGATAGAGGCTACACCTTC
CASSLGGDRGYTF
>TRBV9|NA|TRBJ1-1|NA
TGTGCCAGCAGCCCGTCGCCCCGAGGAACTGAAGCTTTCTTT
CASSPSPRGTEAFF
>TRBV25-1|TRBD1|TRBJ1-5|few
TGTGCCAGCGGTCCGGGACAGGGCGGCCAGCCCCAGCATTTT
CASGPGQGGQPQHF
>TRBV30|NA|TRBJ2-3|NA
TGTGCCTGGAGGAGGATGGACACTTTTCGCACAGATACGCAGTATTTT
CAWRRMDTFRTDTQYF
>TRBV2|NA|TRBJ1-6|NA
TGTGCCAGCAGAGCCTTTCGGTTACCCCTCCACTTT
CASRAFRLPLHF
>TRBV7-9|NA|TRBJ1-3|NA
TGTGCCAGCAGCTTAGCAGGGGCGGTTGGAAACACCATATATTTT
CASSLAGAVGNTIYF
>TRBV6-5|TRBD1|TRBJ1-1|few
TGTGCCAGCACCACAGGGGTTACTGAAGCTTTCTTT
CASTTGVTEAFF
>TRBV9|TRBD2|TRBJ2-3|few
TGTGCCAGCAGCACCACTAGCGGGGTCACAGATACGCAGTATTTT
CASSTTSGVTDTQYF
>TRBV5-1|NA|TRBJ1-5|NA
TGCGCCAGCAGCTTGGGACAGCCCGGGCAGCCCCAGCATTTT
CASSLGQPGQPQHF
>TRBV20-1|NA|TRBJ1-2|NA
TGCAGTGCTGGGGAGGGCTACACCTTC
CSAGEGYTF
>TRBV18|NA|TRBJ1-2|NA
TGTGCCAGCTCTCCGATCGAGGGATTGTATGGCTACACCTTC
CASSPIEGLYGYTF
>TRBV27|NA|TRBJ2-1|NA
TGTGCCAGCAGTTTAATGGGGTTCAACAGCGGGAATGAGCAGTTCTTC
CASSLMGFNSGNEQFF
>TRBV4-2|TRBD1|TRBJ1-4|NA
TGTGCCAGCAGCCACCCGGGACAGGGGGCTTCTAATGAAAAACTGTTTTTT
CASSHPGQGASNEKLFF
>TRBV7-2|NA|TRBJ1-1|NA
TGTGCCAGCAGCTCCCCGGGTAGGAACACTGAAGCTTTCTTT
CASSSPGRNTEAFF
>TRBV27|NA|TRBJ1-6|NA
TGTGCCAGCAGTTTATCCGGGGGGCTCACCTATAATTCACCCCTCCACTTT
CASSLSGGLTYNSPLHF
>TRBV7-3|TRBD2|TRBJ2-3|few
TGTGCCAGCAGCCTCGGGACTAGCGGATTCACAGATACGCAGTATTTT
CASSLGTSGFTDTQYF
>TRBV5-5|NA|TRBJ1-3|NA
TGTGCCAGCAGCTTAGAAGGGGGAGGGAACACCATATATTTT
CASSLEGGGNTIYF